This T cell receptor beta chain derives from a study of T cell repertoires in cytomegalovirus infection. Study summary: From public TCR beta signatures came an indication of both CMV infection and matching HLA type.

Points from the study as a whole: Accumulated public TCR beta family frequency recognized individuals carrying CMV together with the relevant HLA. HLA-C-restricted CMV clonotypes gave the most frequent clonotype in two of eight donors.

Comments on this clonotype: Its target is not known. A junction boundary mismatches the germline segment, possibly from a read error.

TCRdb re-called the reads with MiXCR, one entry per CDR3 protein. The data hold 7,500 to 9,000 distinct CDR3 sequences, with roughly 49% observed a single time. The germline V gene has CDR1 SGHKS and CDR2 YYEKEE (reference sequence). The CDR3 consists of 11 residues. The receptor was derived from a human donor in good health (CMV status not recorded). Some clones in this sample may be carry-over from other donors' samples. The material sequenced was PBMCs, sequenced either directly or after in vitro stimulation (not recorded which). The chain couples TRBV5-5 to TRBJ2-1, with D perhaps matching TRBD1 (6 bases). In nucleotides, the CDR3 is TGTTCCAGCACCTGGGGGCATTATCAGTTCTTC. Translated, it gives CSSTWGHYQFF.